This is a list of T cell receptor beta chains from one sample in a study of blood T cell repertoires in COVID-19. Sequencing was performed with immunoSEQ multiplex PCR; in TCRdb, only in-frame clones are kept and a portion is missing. This sample carries under 250,000 clones, about 88% of them seen once, and the ten largest clones take approximately 0.7%. Material for sequencing was peripheral blood. These receptors originate from a man aged 40-50 years with acute or convalescent COVID-19. Both conserved end residues are trimmed from each CDR3. The D gene is left open where the match is weak. Clone size is stated in some rows and not others, as once, few, many or a class when expanded.

clone_size d_call v_call cdr3_aa
few TRBD1 TRBV7-9 ASSSGQGDEKLF
- TRBD2 TRBV18 ASSPLTNAGGSYEQY
- - TRBV11-2 ASINLWGEPTNTGELF
- TRBD1 TRBV5-1 ASSFGTGGMFQETQY
- - TRBV18 ASSPPNLGYNEQF
- TRBD1 TRBV28 ASSFWDRPYEQY
- - TRBV3-1/TRBV3-2 ASSHTSGRTGELF
- - TRBV19 ASSWGEVSNQPQH
- TRBD1 TRBV30 AWSHKGARDYGYT
- - TRBV5-6 ASSNGVAVPKGDTQY
- - TRBV19 ASTPTGEQY
- - TRBV7-9 ASSLPPGQGDSNQPQH
- TRBD1 TRBV6-5 ASRKQGGSTDTQY
- TRBD1 TRBV4-1 ASSPRSGTGAF
- TRBD2 TRBV4-1 ASSPLSGRGDTDTQY
- - TRBV7-3 ASSSDGNEKLF
- TRBD2 TRBV11-3 ASSKLAGGFTDTQY
- - TRBV7-8 ASSPRGPVHNQPQH
- TRBD1 TRBV28 ASSPGTGGTEAF
- - TRBV7-9 ASRGQNTEAF
- - TRBV27 ASSFTQASYEQY
- - TRBV7-7 ASSLGHSQADTQY
- - TRBV27 ASKGLLNSNQPQH
- - TRBV5-5 ASTREDRTSYEQY
- - TRBV28 ASSLPDKNTGELF
- - TRBV28 ASSPRGDTQY
- - TRBV28 ASSLQGSSNEKLF
once - TRBV11-1 ASSFGGSPSTDTQY
- TRBD2 TRBV6-2/TRBV6-3 ASSQESSGPSSYNEQF
once - TRBV11-3 ASSSSIWTMTDTQY
once TRBD1 TRBV28 ASSPSQGARGGAEAF
- - TRBV29-1 STRGFTDTQY
- - TRBV5-6 ASSPVPYGGSTDTQY
- - TRBV18 ASSPNQGSYEQY
- TRBD1 TRBV28 ASSSRPGGYTEAF
- - TRBV28 ASSGGALDTEAF
- TRBD1 TRBV5-1 ASSLDTGANGYT
- TRBD2 TRBV11-3 ASSPLGSGSYNEQF
once TRBD1 TRBV7-9 ASSPTGQSTEAF
- - TRBV6-5 ASSYSRDYGYT
- - TRBV27 ANHRDWKEIVSSPLH
- - TRBV5-8 ASSLDPGAYNEQF
- - TRBV27 ASTLDFFGSNTGELF
- - TRBV11-3 ASSPGRGAPIAKNIQY
- - TRBV7-9 ASSPTVGKLF
- TRBD2 TRBV28 ASRRGLAGWVAYTDTQY
- TRBD1 TRBV11-2 ASSLGTGSYNEQF
- - TRBV13 ASSLGRGPVGLVKTQY
- - TRBV19 ASTTWRDPYQPQH
- TRBD1 TRBV6-6 ASSEGQGGSTEAF